The 7 T cell receptor beta chains listed next were all sequenced from one sample in a study of T cell responses to AZD1222 COVID-19 vaccine. Produced via immunoSEQ multiplex PCR; TCRdb's table is partial and in-frame only. The data show around 140,000 clones, with 80% to 95% seen just once and 1.5% to 2% held by the top ten. Sequencing was performed on peripheral blood, taken on day 0 of AZD1222 vaccination. The receptors derive from an adult in good health.

The CDR3 reads CASSLGGVNSPLHF. DNA of the CDR3: TGTGCCAGCAGCTTGGGGGGGGTAAATTCACCCCTCCACTTT. V and J are TRBV5-5 and TRBJ1-6, with D possibly TRBD1 on 5 matching bases. The CDR3 spans 14 residues. Germline-derived CDR1 and CDR2 are SGHKS and YYEKEE (reference sequence). The V and J ends lost 0 bases and 7 bases respectively, with 8 bases between them.

V and J are TRBV5-6 and TRBJ2-1; D remains unclear. V was clipped by 0 bases and J by 9 bases, with 13 bases between them. Germline-derived CDR1 and CDR2 are SGHDT and YYEEEE. This CDR3 region has 14 residues. The CDR3 DNA sequence: TGTGCCAGCAGCTTGGTCAGAAGGCGCGGTGAGCAGTTCTTC. Residues: CASSLVRRRGEQFF. Filled out from reference TRBV5-6 and TRBJ2-1, the complete variable domain reads DAGVTQSPTHLIKTRGQQVTLRCSPKSGHDTVSWYQQALGQGPQFIFQYYEEEERQRGNFPDRFSGHQFPNYSSELNVNALLLGDSALYLCASSLVRRRGEQFFGPGTRLTVL.

The chain employs TRBV18 and TRBJ2-2, with TRBD1 as a possible D gene (6 bases). The germline CDR1 and CDR2 sequences are KGHSH and LQKENI. The CDR3 covers 15 residues. With 3 bases removed from V and 0 bases from J, the gap between germline ends came to 8 bases. CDR3 protein: CASSPGTPNTGELFF. CDR3 DNA sequence: TGTGCCAGCTCACCCGGGACACCGAACACCGGGGAGCTGTTTTTT. The entire variable domain, with the rest obtained from reference TRBV18 and TRBJ2-2, is as follows: NAGVMQNPRHLVRRRGQEARLRCSPMKGHSHVYWYRQLPEEGLKFMVYLQKENIIDESGMPKERFSAEFPKEGPSILRIQQVVRGDSAAYFCASSPGTPNTGELFFGEGSRLTVL.

This chain links TRBV6-5 with TRBJ1-3, with D perhaps TRBD1 (5 bases). The ends were cut back, 6 bases at V and 4 bases at J, with 13 bases in the middle. The CDR3 sequence is 14 residues long. CDR1 is MNHEY, CDR2 SVGAGI, per germline. CDR3 in amino acids: CASSRIYRGNTIYF. In DNA form, the CDR3 reads TGTGCCAGCAGCCGGATCTACAGGGGAAACACCATATATTTT.

CDR3 in DNA: TGTGCCAGCCTGTCCCAGGGAGGTTGGACTGAAGCTTTCTTT. It translates to CASLSQGGWTEAFF. This chain uses TRBV5-5 with TRBJ1-1, with TRBD1 as a possible D gene (5 bases). The CDR3 covers 14 residues. Germline CDR1 SGHKS, CDR2 YYEKEE (reference sequence). The ends were cut back, 7 bases at V and 5 bases at J, with 18 bases in the middle.

The chain carries TRBV14 and TRBJ2-1; a possible D gene is TRBD1 (5 bases). V lost 3 bases to trimming and J lost 3 bases, with 18 bases between them. The CDR3 extends over 17 amino acids. Germline V lookup: CDR1 SGHDN, CDR2 FVKESK. The DNA for the CDR3 is TGTGCCAGCAGCCAGAGACAGCCCGCCACCTTCTACAATGAGCAGTTCTTC. Its translation: CASSQRQPATFYNEQFF. The full variable domain, rest sourced from reference TRBV14 and TRBJ2-1, is EAGVTQFPSHSVIEKGQTVTLRCDPISGHDNLYWYRRVMGKEIKFLLHFVKESKQDESGMPNNRFLAERTGGTYSTLKVQPAELEDSGVYFCASSQRQPATFYNEQFFGPGTRLTVL.

The chain combines TRBV7-9 with TRBJ2-7; 10 bases are shared with TRBD1. The CDR3 has 14 amino acids. The V gene end was trimmed by 7 bases and the J gene end by 0 bases; junction bases not matched to a gene: 3. Per the germline V gene, CDR1 is SEHNR and CDR2 is FQNEAQ (reference sequence). CDR3: CASTGTGVSYEQYF. In DNA, the CDR3 is TGTGCCAGCACCGGGACAGGGGTCTCCTACGAGCAGTACTTC.